Below, 9 T cell receptor beta chains from the same sample are listed, as sequenced in a study of CD8 T cells in ankylosing spondylitis. TCRdb ran MiXCR on the 5' RACE reads and lists one entry per CDR3 protein. The sample gives 330,000 or so distinct CDR3 sequences, 6.5% to 10% of which show up once; more than 12% is in the top ten. No cognate antigen is known for these TCRs. Regarding the study as a whole: Within ankylosing spondylitis blood, a TCR beta motif made up of eight or nine highly homologous variants appeared to be characteristic.

Sequencing was carried out using blood, either unsorted or a sorted T cell fraction (not recorded which). These receptors were taken from a male donor with ankylosing spondylitis.

This clonotype has only a few counts. The J gene is TRBJ2-3, the V gene TRBV7-3; D may be TRBD1 (6 bases). This CDR3 comprises 14 residues. Trimming pared 5 bases from V and 5 bases from J, leaving 14 bases between. Germline CDR1 SGHTA, CDR2 FQGTGA. CDR3 region: CASSLGHREDTQYF. CDR3 DNA: TGTGCCAGCAGCCTAGGTCACAGGGAAGATACGCAGTATTTT.

A few counts support this clonotype. This chain links TRBV5-1 with TRBJ2-7; D possibly corresponds to TRBD2 (6 bases). The CDR3 is made up of 15 amino acids. Trimming removed 5 bases from V and 4 bases from J, with 19 bases in between. CDR1 is SGHRS and CDR2 is YFSETQ in the germline V gene. The CDR3 is CASRIGAGEMYEQYF. The CDR3 region has the DNA TGCGCCAGCAGAATAGGAGCGGGTGAGATGTACGAGCAGTACTTC.

The rearrangement uses TRBV7-6 and TRBJ2-5; tentative D call: TRBD2 (6 bases). The V gene lost 1 base and the J gene lost 1 base, with 13 bases spanning the gap. CDR1 and CDR2 from the germline V gene are SGHVS and FNYEAQ. This CDR3 has 16 residues. The CDR3 DNA reads as TGTGCCAGCAGCTTAGGTGGGGGGATCGGCCAAGAGACCCAGTACTTC. Encoded protein: CASSLGGGIGQETQYF.

The V and J genes are TRBV27 and TRBJ2-7, with 9 nucleotides matching TRBD1. There are 17 residues in the CDR3. Germline-derived CDR1 and CDR2 are MNHEY and SMNVEV (reference sequence). The V and J ends lost 4 bases and 6 bases, in that order; junction bases with no gene match: 16. CDR3 sequence reads: CASSSTGPGQGRPEQYF. The CDR3, as DNA: TGTGCCAGCAGTTCGACCGGACCGGGACAGGGTAGGCCCGAGCAGTACTTC.

This clonotype appeared a few times. This chain connects TRBV15 to TRBJ1-4, with D perhaps TRBD1 (5 bases). Germline CDR1 is LNHNV and CDR2 is YYDKDF (reference sequence). The germline V and J ends were trimmed by 5 bases and 6 bases, with 22 bases remaining between them. The CDR3 is made up of 17 amino acids. CDR3 coding DNA: TGTGCCACCAGCCTAGGCCAGGGACTGGCGGGTGATGAAAAACTGTTTTTT. Translating it yields CATSLGQGLAGDEKLFF.

This chain connects TRBV21-1 to TRBJ2-1; the listed D gene, TRBD2, was not tested against the DNA. TRBV21-1 is a known pseudogene. The CDR3 consists of 14 residues. This CDR3 reads CASSKGLGGNEQFF. CDR3 coding DNA: TGTGCCAGCAGCAAGGGACTCGGGGGCAATGAGCAGTTCTTC.

The rearrangement uses TRBV28 and TRBJ2-3; 13 bases line up with TRBD2. The CDR3 runs to 16 residues. The V segment lost 6 bases and the J segment 3 bases; nucleotides outside the gene matches: 6. CDR1 and CDR2 from the germline V gene are MDHEN and SYDVKM. The CDR3 DNA reads TGTGCCAGCAGCCCACTAGCGGGAGGGCCAACAGATACGCAGTATTTT. Amino acids: CASSPLAGGPTDTQYF.

This clonotype showed up many times. The chain is built from TRBV4-3 and TRBJ2-1; 7 bases line up with TRBD2. The CDR3 has 16 amino acids. The germline CDR1 and CDR2 sequences are LGHNA and YSLEER. Germline trimming cut 0 bases from V and 3 bases from J; bases unmatched to any gene: 5. In DNA form, the CDR3 reads TGCGCCAGCAGCCAAGATCCCGGCGGGAGCTACAATGAGCAGTTCTTC. Amino acids: CASSQDPGGSYNEQFF.

The chain recombines TRBV24-1 with TRBJ2-2; 7 nucleotides agree with TRBD2. Trimming removed 1 base from V and 2 bases from J; junction bases left unmatched: 12. The CDR3 extends over 19 amino acids. Germline V gene sequence: CDR1 KGHDR, CDR2 SFDVKD. CDR3 nucleotide sequence: TGTGCCACCAGTGATTTCGGTCCTAGCGGAGACTTAAACACCGGGGAGCTGTTTTTT. This codes for CATSDFGPSGDLNTGELFF.